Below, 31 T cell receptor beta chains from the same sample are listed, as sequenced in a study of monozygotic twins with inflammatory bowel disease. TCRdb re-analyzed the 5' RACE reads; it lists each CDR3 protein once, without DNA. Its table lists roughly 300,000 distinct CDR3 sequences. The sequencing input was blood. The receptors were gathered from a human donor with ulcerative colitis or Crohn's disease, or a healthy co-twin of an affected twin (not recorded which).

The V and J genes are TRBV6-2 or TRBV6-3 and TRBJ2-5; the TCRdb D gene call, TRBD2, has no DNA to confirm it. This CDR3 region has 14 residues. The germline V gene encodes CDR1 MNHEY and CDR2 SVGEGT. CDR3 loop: CASTRAGGTKTQYF.

CDR3 in amino acids: CASSQYTIRTGVFF. The rearrangement uses TRBV4-2 and TRBJ1-4; TCRdb's assignment of TRBD1 cannot be checked, as there is no DNA. Germline V CDR1 and CDR2: LGHNA, YNFKEQ. The CDR3 contains 14 residues.

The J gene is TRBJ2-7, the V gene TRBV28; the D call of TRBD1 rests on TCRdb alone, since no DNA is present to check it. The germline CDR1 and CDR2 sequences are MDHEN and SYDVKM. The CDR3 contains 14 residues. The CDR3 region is CASTLGQGISEQYF.

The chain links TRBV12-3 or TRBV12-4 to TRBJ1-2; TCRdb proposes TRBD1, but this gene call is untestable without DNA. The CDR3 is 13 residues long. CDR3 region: CASSQGLNYGYTF.

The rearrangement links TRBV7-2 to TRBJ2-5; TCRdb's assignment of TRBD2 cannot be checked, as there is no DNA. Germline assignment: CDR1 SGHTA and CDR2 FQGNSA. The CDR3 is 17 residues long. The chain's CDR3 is CASSLVLAGAAQETQYF.

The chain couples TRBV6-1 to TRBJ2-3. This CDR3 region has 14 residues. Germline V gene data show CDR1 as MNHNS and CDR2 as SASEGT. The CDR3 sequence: CASRNHGRADTQYF.

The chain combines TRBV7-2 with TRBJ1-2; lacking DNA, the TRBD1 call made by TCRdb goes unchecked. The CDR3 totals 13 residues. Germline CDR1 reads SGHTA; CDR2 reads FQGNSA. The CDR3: CASRSQGIHGYTF.

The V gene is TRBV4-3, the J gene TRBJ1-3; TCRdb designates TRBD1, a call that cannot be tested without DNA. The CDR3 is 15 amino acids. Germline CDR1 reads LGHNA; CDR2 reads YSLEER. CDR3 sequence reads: CASSRTPGSGNTIYF.

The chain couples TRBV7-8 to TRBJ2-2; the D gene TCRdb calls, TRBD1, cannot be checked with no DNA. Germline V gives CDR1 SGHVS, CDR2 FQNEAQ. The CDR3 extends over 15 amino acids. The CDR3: CASTLRGAHTGELFF.

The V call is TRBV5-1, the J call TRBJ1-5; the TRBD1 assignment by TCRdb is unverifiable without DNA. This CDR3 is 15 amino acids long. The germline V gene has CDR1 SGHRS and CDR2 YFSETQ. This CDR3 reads CASSLDGAGNQPQHF.

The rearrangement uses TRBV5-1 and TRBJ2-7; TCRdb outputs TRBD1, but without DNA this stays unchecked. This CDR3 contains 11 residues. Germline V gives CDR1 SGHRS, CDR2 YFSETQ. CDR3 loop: CASRQGYEQYF.

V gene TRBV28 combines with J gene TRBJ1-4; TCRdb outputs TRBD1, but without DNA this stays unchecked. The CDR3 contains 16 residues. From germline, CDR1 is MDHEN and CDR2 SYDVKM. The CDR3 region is CASSWDPQLGYEKLFF.

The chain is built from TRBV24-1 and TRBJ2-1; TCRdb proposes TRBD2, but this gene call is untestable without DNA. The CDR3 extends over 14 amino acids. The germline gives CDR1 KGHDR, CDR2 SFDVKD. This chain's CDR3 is CATSDRLGAGEQFF.

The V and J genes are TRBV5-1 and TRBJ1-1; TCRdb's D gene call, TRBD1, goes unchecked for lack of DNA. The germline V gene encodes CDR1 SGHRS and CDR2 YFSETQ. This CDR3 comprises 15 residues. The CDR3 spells CASSLALGVGTEAFF.

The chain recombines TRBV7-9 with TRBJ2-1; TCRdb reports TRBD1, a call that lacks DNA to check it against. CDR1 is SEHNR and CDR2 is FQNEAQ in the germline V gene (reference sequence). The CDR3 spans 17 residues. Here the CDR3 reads CASSYRPGTGMINEQFF.

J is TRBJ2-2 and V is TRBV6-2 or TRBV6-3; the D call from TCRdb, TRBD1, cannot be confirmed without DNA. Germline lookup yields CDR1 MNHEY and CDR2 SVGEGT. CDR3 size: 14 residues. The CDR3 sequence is CASTHRGTTGELFF.

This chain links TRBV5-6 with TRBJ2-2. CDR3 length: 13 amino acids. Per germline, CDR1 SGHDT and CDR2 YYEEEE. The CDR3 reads CASSLIGPGELFF.

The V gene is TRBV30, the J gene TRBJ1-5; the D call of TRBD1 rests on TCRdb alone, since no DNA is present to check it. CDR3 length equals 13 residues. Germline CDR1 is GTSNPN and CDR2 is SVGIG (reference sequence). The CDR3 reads CAWSEDRATPQHF.

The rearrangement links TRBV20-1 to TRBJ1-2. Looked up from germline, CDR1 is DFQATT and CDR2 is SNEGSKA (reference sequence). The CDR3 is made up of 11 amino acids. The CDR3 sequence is CSARVGLGYTF.

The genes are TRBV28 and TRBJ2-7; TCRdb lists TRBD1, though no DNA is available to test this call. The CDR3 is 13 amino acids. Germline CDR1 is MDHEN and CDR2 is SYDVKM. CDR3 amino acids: CASSPGTGGEQYF.

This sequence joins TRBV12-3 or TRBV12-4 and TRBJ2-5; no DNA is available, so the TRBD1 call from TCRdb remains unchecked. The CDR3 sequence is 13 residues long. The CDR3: CASNRGGLETQYF.

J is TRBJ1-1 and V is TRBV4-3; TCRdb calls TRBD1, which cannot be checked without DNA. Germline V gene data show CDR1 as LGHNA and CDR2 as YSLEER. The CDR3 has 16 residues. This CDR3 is CASSQDRVQENTEAFF.

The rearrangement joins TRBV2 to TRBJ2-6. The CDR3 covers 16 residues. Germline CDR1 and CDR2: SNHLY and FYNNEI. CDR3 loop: CASSDIRSSGANVLTF.

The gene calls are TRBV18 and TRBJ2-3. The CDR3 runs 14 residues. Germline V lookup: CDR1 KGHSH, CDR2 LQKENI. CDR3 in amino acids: CASSPRELPDTQYF.

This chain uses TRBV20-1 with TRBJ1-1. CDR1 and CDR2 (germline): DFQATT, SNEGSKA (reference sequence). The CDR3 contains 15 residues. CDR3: CSAWLAGRFYTEAFF.

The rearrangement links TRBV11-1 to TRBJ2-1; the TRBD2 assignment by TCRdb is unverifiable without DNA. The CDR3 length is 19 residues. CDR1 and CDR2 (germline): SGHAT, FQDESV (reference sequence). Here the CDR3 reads CASSLVTSGLLSSYNEQFF.

The CDR3 sequence is CSADPNRGYEQYF. The rearrangement uses TRBV20-1 and TRBJ2-7; TCRdb returns TRBD1, unconfirmable since there is no DNA. The CDR3 sequence is 13 residues long. Looked up from germline, CDR1 is DFQATT and CDR2 is SNEGSKA (reference sequence).

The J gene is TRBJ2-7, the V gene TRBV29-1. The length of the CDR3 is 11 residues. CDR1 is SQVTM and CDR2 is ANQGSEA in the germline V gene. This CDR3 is CSVSADYEQYF.

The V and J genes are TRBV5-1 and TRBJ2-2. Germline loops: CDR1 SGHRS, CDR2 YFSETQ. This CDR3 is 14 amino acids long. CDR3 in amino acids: CASSSDRNTGELFF.

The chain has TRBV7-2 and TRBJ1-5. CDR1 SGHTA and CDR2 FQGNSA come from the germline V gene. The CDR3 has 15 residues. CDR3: CASSLVGISNQPQHF.

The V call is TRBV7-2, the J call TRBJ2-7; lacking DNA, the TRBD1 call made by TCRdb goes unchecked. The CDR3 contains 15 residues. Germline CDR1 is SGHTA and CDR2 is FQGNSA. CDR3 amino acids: CASSLTGDGLNEQYF.